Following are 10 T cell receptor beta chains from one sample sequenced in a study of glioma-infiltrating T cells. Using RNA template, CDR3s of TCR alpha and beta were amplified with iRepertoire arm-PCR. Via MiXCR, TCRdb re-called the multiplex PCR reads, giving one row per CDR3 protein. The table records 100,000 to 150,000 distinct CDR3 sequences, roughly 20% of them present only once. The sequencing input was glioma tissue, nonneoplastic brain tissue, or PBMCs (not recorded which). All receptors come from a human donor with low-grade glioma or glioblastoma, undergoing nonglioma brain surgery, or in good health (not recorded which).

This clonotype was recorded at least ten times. CDR3 loop: CATSEGPPYNEQFF. The DNA of the CDR3 is TGTGCCACCAGTGAAGGACCTCCCTACAATGAGCAGTTCTTC. The chain combines TRBV24-1 with TRBJ2-1; D is unresolved. Trimming cost V 4 bases and J 2 bases, with 8 bases left between them. Germline lookup yields CDR1 KGHDR and CDR2 SFDVKD. The CDR3 spans 14 residues.

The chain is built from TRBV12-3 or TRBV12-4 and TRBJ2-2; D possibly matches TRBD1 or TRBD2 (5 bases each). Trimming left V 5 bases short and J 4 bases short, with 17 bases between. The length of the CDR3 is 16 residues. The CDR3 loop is CASSLYRRLGTGELFF. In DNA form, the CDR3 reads TGTGCCAGCAGTCTGTACAGGAGGCTAGGCACCGGGGAGCTGTTTTTT.

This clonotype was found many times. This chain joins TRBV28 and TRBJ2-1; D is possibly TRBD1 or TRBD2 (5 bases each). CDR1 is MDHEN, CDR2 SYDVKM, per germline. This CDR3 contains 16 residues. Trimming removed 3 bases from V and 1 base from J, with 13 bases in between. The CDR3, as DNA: TGTGCCAGCAGTTTCGGGGCAGGGAATTCCTACAATGAGCAGTTCTTC. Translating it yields CASSFGAGNSYNEQFF.

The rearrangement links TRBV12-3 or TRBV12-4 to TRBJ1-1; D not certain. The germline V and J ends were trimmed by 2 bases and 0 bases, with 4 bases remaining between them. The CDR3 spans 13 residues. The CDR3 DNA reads TGTGCCAGCAGTTTACCCCTGAACACTGAAGCTTTCTTT. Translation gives CASSLPLNTEAFF.

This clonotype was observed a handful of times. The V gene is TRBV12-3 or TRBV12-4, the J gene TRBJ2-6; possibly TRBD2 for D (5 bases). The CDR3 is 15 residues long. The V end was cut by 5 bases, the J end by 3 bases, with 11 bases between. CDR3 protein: CASSDLAGGANVLTF. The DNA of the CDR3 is TGTGCCAGCAGTGATCTAGCTGGTGGGGCCAACGTCCTGACTTTC.

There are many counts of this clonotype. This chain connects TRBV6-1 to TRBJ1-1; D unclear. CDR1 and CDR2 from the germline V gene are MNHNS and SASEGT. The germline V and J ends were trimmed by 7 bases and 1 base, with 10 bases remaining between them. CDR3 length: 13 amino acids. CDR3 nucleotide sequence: TGTGCCAGCATCAGAGGAGGGAACACTGAAGCTTTCTTT. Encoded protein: CASIRGGNTEAFF.

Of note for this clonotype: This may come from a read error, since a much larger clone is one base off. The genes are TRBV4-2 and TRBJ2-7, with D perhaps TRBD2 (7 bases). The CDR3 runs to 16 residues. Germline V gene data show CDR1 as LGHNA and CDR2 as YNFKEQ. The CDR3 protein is CATSQDRGAHTCEQYF. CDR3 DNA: TGTGCCACCAGCCAAGATCGGGGGGCGCATACTTGCGAGCAGTACTTC.

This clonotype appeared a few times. The CDR3 loop is CASSIAGTADQPQHF. DNA for the CDR3: TGTGCCAGTAGTATAGCCGGGACAGCCGATCAGCCCCAGCATTTT. This rearrangement joins TRBV19 to TRBJ1-5; 7 nucleotides line up with TRBD1. V trimming: 1 base; J trimming: 5 bases; junction bases outside the gene matches: 5. Germline CDR1 and CDR2: LNHDA and SQIVND (reference sequence). The CDR3 extends over 15 amino acids.

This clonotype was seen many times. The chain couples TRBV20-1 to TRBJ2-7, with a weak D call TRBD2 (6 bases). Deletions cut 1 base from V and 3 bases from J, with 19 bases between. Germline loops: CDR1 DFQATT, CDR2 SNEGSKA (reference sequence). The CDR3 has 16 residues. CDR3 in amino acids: CSARAGSSGLRYEQYF. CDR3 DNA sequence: TGCAGTGCTAGAGCCGGGTCGTCGGGACTTCGCTACGAGCAGTACTTC.

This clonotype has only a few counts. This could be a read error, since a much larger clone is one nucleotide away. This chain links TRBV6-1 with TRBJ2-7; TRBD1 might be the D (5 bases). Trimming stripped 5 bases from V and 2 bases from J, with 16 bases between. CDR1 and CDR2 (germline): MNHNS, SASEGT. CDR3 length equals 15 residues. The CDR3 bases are TGTGCCAGCAGTAAAGGAGTAGGGGTTACCTACGAGCAGTACTTC. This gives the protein CASSKGVGVTYEQYF.